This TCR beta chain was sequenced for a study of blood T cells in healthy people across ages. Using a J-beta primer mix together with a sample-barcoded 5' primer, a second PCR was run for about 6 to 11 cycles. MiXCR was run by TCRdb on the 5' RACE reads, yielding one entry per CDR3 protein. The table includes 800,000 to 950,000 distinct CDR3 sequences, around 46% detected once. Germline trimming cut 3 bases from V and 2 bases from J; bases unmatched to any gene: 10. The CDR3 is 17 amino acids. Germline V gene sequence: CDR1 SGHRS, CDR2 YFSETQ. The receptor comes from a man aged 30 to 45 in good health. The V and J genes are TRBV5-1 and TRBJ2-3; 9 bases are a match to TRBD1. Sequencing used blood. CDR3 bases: TGCGCCAGCAGCTCCCCCCTCGACAGGGGGACCACAGATACGCAGTATTTT. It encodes CASSSPLDRGTTDTQYF.